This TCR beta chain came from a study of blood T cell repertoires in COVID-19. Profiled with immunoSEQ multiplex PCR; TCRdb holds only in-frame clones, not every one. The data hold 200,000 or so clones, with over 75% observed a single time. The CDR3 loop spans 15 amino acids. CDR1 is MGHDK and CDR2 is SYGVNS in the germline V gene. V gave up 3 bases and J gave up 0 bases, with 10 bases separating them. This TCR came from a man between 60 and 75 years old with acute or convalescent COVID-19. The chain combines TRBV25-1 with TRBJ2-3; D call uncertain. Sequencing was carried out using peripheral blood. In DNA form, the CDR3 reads TGTGCCAGCAGTGATTCGCGACATAGCACAGATACGCAGTATTTT. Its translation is CASSDSRHSTDTQYF.